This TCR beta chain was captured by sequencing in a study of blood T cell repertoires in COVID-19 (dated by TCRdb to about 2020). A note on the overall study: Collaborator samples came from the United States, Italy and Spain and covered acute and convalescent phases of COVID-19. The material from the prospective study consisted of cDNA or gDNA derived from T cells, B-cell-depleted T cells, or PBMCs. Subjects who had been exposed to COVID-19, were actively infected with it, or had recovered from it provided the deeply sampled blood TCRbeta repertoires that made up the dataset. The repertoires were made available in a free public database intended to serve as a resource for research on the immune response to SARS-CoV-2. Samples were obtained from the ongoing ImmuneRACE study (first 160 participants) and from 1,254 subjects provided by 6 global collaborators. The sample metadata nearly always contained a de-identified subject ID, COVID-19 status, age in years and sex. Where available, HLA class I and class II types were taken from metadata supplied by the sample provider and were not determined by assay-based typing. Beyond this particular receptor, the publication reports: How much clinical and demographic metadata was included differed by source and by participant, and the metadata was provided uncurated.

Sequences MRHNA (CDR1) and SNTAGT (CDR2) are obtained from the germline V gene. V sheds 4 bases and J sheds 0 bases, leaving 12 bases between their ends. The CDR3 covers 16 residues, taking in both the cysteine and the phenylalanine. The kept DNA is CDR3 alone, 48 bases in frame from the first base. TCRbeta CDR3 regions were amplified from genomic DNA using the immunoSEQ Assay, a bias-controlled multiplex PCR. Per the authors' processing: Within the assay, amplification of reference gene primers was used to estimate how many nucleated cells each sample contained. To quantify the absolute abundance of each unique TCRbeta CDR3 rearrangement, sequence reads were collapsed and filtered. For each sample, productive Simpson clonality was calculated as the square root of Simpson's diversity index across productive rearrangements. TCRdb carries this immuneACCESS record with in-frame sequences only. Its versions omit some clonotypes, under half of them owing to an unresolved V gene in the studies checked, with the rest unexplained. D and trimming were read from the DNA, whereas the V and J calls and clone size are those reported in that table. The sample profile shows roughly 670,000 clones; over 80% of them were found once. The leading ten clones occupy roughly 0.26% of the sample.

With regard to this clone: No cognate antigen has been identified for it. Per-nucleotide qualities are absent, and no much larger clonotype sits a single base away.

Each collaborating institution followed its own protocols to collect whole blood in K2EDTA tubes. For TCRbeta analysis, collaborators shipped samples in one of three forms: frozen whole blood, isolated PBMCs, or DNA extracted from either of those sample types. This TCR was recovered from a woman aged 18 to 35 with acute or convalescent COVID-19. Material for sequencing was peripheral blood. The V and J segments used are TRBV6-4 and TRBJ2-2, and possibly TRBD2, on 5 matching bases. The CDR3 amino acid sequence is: CASSAGEGANTGELFF. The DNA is TGTGCCAGCAGTGCCGGTGAGGGCGCGAACACCGGGGAGCTGTTTTTT.